The 10 T cell receptor beta chains reported below all come from one sample, sequenced in a study of spatial heterogeneity in lung cancer. Time point specified: sample taken at primary tumor resection. The sequenced material consisted of unsorted whole RNA from tumor, nontumor lung or frozen PBMC. TCRdb analysed the 5' RACE reads with MiXCR anew, one entry per CDR3 protein. The repertoire has around 60,000 distinct CDR3 sequences, roughly 8% of them found once; the top ten carry more than 12%. The sample consisted of PBMCs, taken at surgery. The receptor set was obtained from a female donor with early-stage non-small cell lung cancer.

This clonotype appeared many times. J is TRBJ2-3 and V is TRBV7-2, with 14 bases that match TRBD2. The CDR3 consists of 16 residues. The germline gives CDR1 SGHTA, CDR2 FQGNSA. With 5 bases clipped from V and 3 bases from J, the junction kept 4 bases outside the gene matches. In DNA, the CDR3 is TGTGCCAGCAGCCCCCGGACTAGCGGGAGGACAGATACGCAGTATTTT. Translating gives CASSPRTSGRTDTQYF. Full variable domain (outside the CDR3, taken from reference TRBV7-2 and TRBJ2-3): GAGVSQSPSNKVTEKGKDVELRCDPISGHTALYWYRQSLGQGLEFLIYFQGNSAPDKSGLPSDRFSAERTGGSVSTLTIQRTQQEDSAVYLCASSPRTSGRTDTQYFGPGTRLTVL.

This clonotype was seen only a few times. The gene calls are TRBV28 and TRBJ2-7, with 13 bases lining up with TRBD2. The germline V gene encodes CDR1 MDHEN and CDR2 SYDVKM. This CDR3 contains 18 residues. V dropped 2 bases and J dropped 2; count of bases not matched to a gene: 9. This CDR3 reads CASSLRGTSGARTYEQYF. CDR3 bases: TGTGCCAGCAGTTTACGAGGGACTAGCGGGGCTCGGACCTACGAGCAGTACTTC.

This clonotype was recorded at least ten times. V and J are TRBV20-1 and TRBJ2-2, with 11 bases fitting TRBD2. This CDR3 contains 15 residues. CDR1 and CDR2 (germline): DFQATT, SNEGSKA (reference sequence). Trimming at V came to 5 bases and at J to 4 bases, leaving 6 bases not matched to a gene. CDR3 loop: CSAATSGGPTGELFF. In DNA form, the CDR3 reads TGCAGTGCTGCCACTAGCGGGGGACCCACCGGGGAGCTGTTTTTT.

The V gene is TRBV20-1, the J gene TRBJ2-7; 9 nucleotides agree with TRBD1. Germline V gene sequence: CDR1 DFQATT, CDR2 SNEGSKA (reference sequence). This CDR3 comprises 13 residues. V shed 3 bases, J shed 2 bases, and the junction held 2 bases outside the gene matches. The CDR3 spells CSASDRGTYEQYF. CDR3 DNA: TGCAGTGCTAGTGACAGGGGGACCTACGAGCAGTACTTC.

The rearrangement joins TRBV7-9 to TRBJ2-1, with 7 positions matching TRBD2. Per germline, CDR1 SEHNR and CDR2 FQNEAQ (reference sequence). With V trimmed by 2 bases and J by 5 bases, 9 bases remained unmatched. CDR3 length: 16 amino acids. CDR3: CASSLRPGGRNNEQFF. In nucleotides, the CDR3 is TGTGCCAGCAGCTTACGGCCGGGAGGTAGAAACAATGAGCAGTTCTTC. Full variable domain (outside the CDR3, taken from reference TRBV7-9 and TRBJ2-1): DTGVSQNPRHKITKRGQNVTFRCDPISEHNRLYWYRQTLGQGPEFLTYFQNEAQLEKSRLLSDRFSAERPKGSFSTLEIQRTEQGDSAMYLCASSLRPGGRNNEQFFGPGTRLTVL.

The table lists this clonotype with many counts. V and J are TRBV24-1 and TRBJ2-1, with 9 bases matching TRBD1. Trimming cost V 6 bases and J 13 bases; bases outside gene matches: 6. The CDR3 runs to 12 residues. The germline V gene has CDR1 KGHDR and CDR2 SFDVKD. The CDR3 protein is CATSLTGGGQFF. CDR3 in DNA: TGTGCCACCAGTCTTACAGGGGGCGGACAGTTCTTC.

This clonotype was counted many times. The chain recombines TRBV20-1 with TRBJ2-7; D is ambiguous. There are 13 residues in the CDR3. V was shortened by 6 bases and J by 2 bases, with 14 bases between the two germline ends. The germline CDR1 and CDR2 sequences are DFQATT and SNEGSKA (reference sequence). CDR3 protein: CSAIRVEAYEQYF. The DNA for the CDR3 is TGCAGTGCCATAAGGGTAGAAGCCTACGAGCAGTACTTC.

This sequence joins TRBV15 and TRBJ1-5; D might be TRBD1 (6 bases). This CDR3 spans 15 amino acids. Trimming cost V 5 bases and J 2 bases, with 13 bases left between them. CDR1 and CDR2 from the germline V gene are LNHNV and YYDKDF (reference sequence). The CDR3 spells CATSLAQGGNQPQHF. The CDR3 DNA reads TGTGCCACCAGCTTAGCACAGGGTGGCAATCAGCCCCAGCATTTT.

The CDR3 DNA follows: TGTGCCACCAGCCTTGAACAGGGGGCTCAGCCCCAGCATTTT. As protein: CATSLEQGAQPQHF. The chain joins TRBV15 to TRBJ1-5; 9 nucleotides line up with TRBD1. The CDR3 loop spans 14 amino acids. V dropped 5 bases and J dropped 6; count of bases not matched to a gene: 5. CDR1 and CDR2 from the germline V gene are LNHNV and YYDKDF (reference sequence).

This clonotype was counted ten times or more. V usage is TRBV13 and J usage is TRBJ2-2; TRBD2 agrees at 9 bases. CDR3 length: 17 amino acids. V gave up 5 bases and J gave up 0 bases; unmatched junction bases: 7. From germline, CDR1 is PRHDT and CDR2 FYEKMQ (reference sequence). CDR3 loop: CASSPRLAGPNTGELFF. The CDR3 DNA sequence: TGTGCCAGCAGCCCCAGGCTAGCGGGGCCGAACACCGGGGAGCTGTTTTTT. The whole variable domain, filled in from reference TRBV13 and TRBJ2-2, reads AAGVIQSPRHLIKEKRETATLKCYPIPRHDTVYWYQQGPGQDPQFLISFYEKMQSDKGSIPDRFSAQQFSDYHSELNMSSLELGDSALYFCASSPRLAGPNTGELFFGEGSRLTVL.